This is a list of T cell receptor beta chains from one sample in a study of OX40 agonist ivuxolimab in advanced cancers. Clones were sequenced by immunoSEQ multiplex PCR, and TCRdb holds only the in-frame ones, with some missing. The sample holds tens of thousands of clones; almost 90% are singletons and the top ten take about 7%. The specimen was CD4+ or CD8+ T cells sorted from blood, collected in a trial of the OX40 agonist ivuxolimab. The receptors here all came from an adult with an advanced solid tumor such as melanoma, head and neck, liver or kidney cancer. CDR3s include the opening cysteine and the closing phenylalanine or tryptophan. The D gene is left open where the match is weak. Clone size is given for some rows only: seen once, a few or many times, or a class if the clone is expanded.

-,TRBV7-9,-,TRBJ1-4,TGTGCCAGCAGCTTACGACAGGTGGGGGGTGAAAAACTGTTTTTT,CASSLRQVGGEKLFF
TRBD2,TRBV5-1,-,TRBJ2-1,TGCGCCAGCAGCTTGGATAGCGGGAGTAGGAATGAGCAGTTCTTC,CASSLDSGSRNEQFF
-,TRBV29-1,-,TRBJ1-2,TGCAGCGTTGAAACTAGGCAGGGTCGGGTTGGCTACACCTTC,CSVETRQGRVGYTF
TRBD1,TRBV4-2,-,TRBJ2-7,TGTGCCAGCAGCCAAGATCAGGGGGTATCCTACGAGCAGTACTTC,CASSQDQGVSYEQYF
-,TRBV2,-,TRBJ2-1,TGTGCCAGCAGTGGGACAGATGAGCAGTTCTTC,CASSGTDEQFF
TRBD1,TRBV9,-,TRBJ2-2,TGTGCCAGCGGCAGACAGGGGACGTCCGGGGAGCTGTTTTTT,CASGRQGTSGELFF
-,TRBV7-9,-,TRBJ2-3,TGTGCCAGCAGGGGGGACACTAGCACAGATACGCAGTATTTT,CASRGDTSTDTQYF
-,TRBV28,-,TRBJ2-3,TGTGCCAGCAGGAACACAGATACGCAGTATTTT,CASRNTDTQYF
-,TRBV5-1,-,TRBJ1-4,TGCGCCAGCAGCTTGGAAGGGGAAGTTAAACTGTTTTTT,CASSLEGEVKLFF
-,TRBV7-3,-,TRBJ2-6,TGTGCCAGCAGCTTAAGTGGGTTGGGCTCTGGGGCCAACGTCCTGACTTTC,CASSLSGLGSGANVLTF
-,TRBV4-2,few,TRBJ2-7,TGTGCCAGCAGCCGCAACGACGAGCAGTACTTC,CASSRNDEQYF
-,TRBV27,-,TRBJ2-6,TGTGCCAGCAGTTTATCCCCCGCTGGGGCCAACGTCCTGACTTTC,CASSLSPAGANVLTF
TRBD2,TRBV7-6,-,TRBJ2-5,TGTGCCAGCAGCGAAAGTAGCGGGAGGGCCTATCAAGAGACCCAGTACTTC,CASSESSGRAYQETQYF
-,TRBV5-1,once,TRBJ2-5,TGCGCCAGCAGCTTGGCCGCAGCAGAAGAGACCCAGTACTTC,CASSLAAAEETQYF
-,TRBV28,-,TRBJ1-2,TGTGCCAGCAGTTTGGGCGGTATGAAAGGCTACACCTTC,CASSLGGMKGYTF
TRBD2,TRBV2,once,TRBJ2-3,TGTGCCAGCCAACCAGGCTTTCTAGCGGGAGGGCCAGGACTCACAGATACGCAGTATTTT,CASQPGFLAGGPGLTDTQYF
-,TRBV10-1,-,TRBJ1-5,TGCGCCAGCAGCGGAGGCCGGGGAAACAATCAGCCCCAGCATTTT,CASSGGRGNNQPQHF
-,TRBV9,-,TRBJ2-7,TGTGCCAGCAGCGTAGCCCCGGGGGGACAGCAGCAGTACTTC,CASSVAPGGQQQYF
TRBD1,TRBV2,once,TRBJ2-7,TGTGCCAGCGGAACCTGGACAGGGGGGTACGAGCAGTACTTC,CASGTWTGGYEQYF
-,TRBV5-4,-,TRBJ2-1,TGTGCCAGCAGCTTCAGTATCTTGGGGGACGGTGGGAAGTTCTTC,CASSFSILGDGGKFF
TRBD2,TRBV5-1,-,TRBJ2-1,TGCGCCAGCAGCCAACGGACTAGCGGGAGGCTTGAGCAGTTCTTC,CASSQRTSGRLEQFF
-,TRBV9,few,TRBJ2-7,TGTGCCAGCAGCTCGCGGGACGGATCCTACGAGCAGTACTTC,CASSSRDGSYEQYF
-,TRBV7-9,-,TRBJ1-4,TGTGCCAGCAGAGGTCTAGATGAAAAACTGTTTTTT,CASRGLDEKLFF
TRBD2,TRBV29-1,-,TRBJ2-7,TGCAGCGTTGCTCCGGGACTAGCGGGAGGGCCTGGGGAGCAGTACTTC,CSVAPGLAGGPGEQYF
-,TRBV27,-,TRBJ2-3,TGTGCCAGCAGTTCGCCGGCTTCAGATACGCAGTATTTT,CASSSPASDTQYF
-,TRBV7-9,-,TRBJ2-1,TGTGCCAGCAGCCCACCCACCGGGATCTTTTCCTACAATGAGCAGTTCTTC,CASSPPTGIFSYNEQFF
TRBD1,TRBV19,-,TRBJ2-7,TGTGCCAGTAGTATAGAACACAGGGGATCCTCCGAGCAGTACTTC,CASSIEHRGSSEQYF
-,TRBV6-5,-,TRBJ2-1,TGTGCCAGCAGTCGGGGGGCGAGCTCCTACAATGAGCAGTTCTTC,CASSRGASSYNEQFF
-,TRBV18,-,TRBJ2-7,TGTGCCAGCTCACGACCCCCCAGTTCCTACGAGCAGTACTTC,CASSRPPSSYEQYF
TRBD1,TRBV2,-,TRBJ2-7,TGTGCCACCCGGGGACAGTCCTACGAGCAGTACTTC,CATRGQSYEQYF
TRBD2,TRBV9,few,TRBJ2-1,TGTGCCAGCAGCGTAGAACTAGCGCAATACAATGAGCAGTTCTTC,CASSVELAQYNEQFF
-,TRBV30,-,TRBJ2-1,TGTGCCTGGAGTCCGGGGTACAATGAGCAGTTCTTC,CAWSPGYNEQFF
-,TRBV11-2,-,TRBJ2-7,TGTGCCAGCAGCTTTGAGATAGTTACCGAGCAGTACTTC,CASSFEIVTEQYF
-,TRBV7-2,-,TRBJ2-5,TGTGCCAGCAGCCTTTCCGGGACTGCCCTCCAAGAGACCCAGTACTTC,CASSLSGTALQETQYF
TRBD1,TRBV5-1,-,TRBJ1-4,TGCGCCAGCAGCTTGGTGGGACAGGGGGATGAAAAACTGTTTTTT,CASSLVGQGDEKLFF
TRBD2,TRBV5-1,-,TRBJ2-7,TGCGCCAGCAGCTACAACGGGAGGGAGAACGAGCAGTACTTC,CASSYNGRENEQYF
-,TRBV28,-,TRBJ2-7,TGTGCCAGCAAAGGCGCACAGAACTCTTACGAGCAGTACTTC,CASKGAQNSYEQYF
-,TRBV4-1,-,TRBJ1-2,TGCGCCAGCAGCCAACCCCTGACAGGAGACGGGAGGGGCTACACCTTC,CASSQPLTGDGRGYTF
-,TRBV27,-,TRBJ1-1,TGTGCCAGCAGTTTACGGGAGGGAAAGAACACTGAAGCTTTCTTT,CASSLREGKNTEAFF
-,TRBV14,-,TRBJ2-5,TGTGCCAGCAGCCAAGCCCGGACCTATTTCCAAGAGACCCAGTACTTC,CASSQARTYFQETQYF
TRBD1,TRBV11-2,-,TRBJ1-1,TGTGCCAGCAGCCCCAGGACAGGGGCGGCTTTCTTT,CASSPRTGAAFF
TRBD1,TRBV5-4,once,TRBJ2-1,TGTGCCAGCAGCGTATTTTCAGGGGGCGCGGGGTCCTACAATGAGCAGTTCTTC,CASSVFSGGAGSYNEQFF
TRBD1,TRBV9,-,TRBJ2-1,TGTGCCAGCAGCCCCACCCGGGGACAGGGGGCAGATGAGCAGTTCTTC,CASSPTRGQGADEQFF
-,TRBV7-9,-,TRBJ1-3,TGTGCCAGCAGCTTAGAAAGAGGACGTCGCTCTGGAAACACCATATATTTT,CASSLERGRRSGNTIYF
TRBD2,TRBV28,-,TRBJ2-2,TGTGCCAGCAGCCCTGCCCGGACTAGAAACACCGGGGAGCTGTTTTTT,CASSPARTRNTGELFF
-,TRBV29-1,-,TRBJ1-2,TGCAGCGTTGAGAAGAGCGGCGGCTACACCTTC,CSVEKSGGYTF
-,TRBV11-3,-,TRBJ2-5,TGTGCCAGCAGCTCCCCCGGGCGGCGAGAGACCCAGTACTTC,CASSSPGRRETQYF
-,TRBV30,-,TRBJ1-1,TGTGCCTGGACTTTAGGGAACACTGAAGCTTTCTTT,CAWTLGNTEAFF
-,TRBV7-9,-,TRBJ1-2,TGTGCCAGCAGCTTAGCGTGGGGAGGCGGCTACACCTTC,CASSLAWGGGYTF
TRBD2,TRBV4-2,-,TRBJ2-5,TGTGCCAGCAGCCCCGGGACTAAAAAAGAGACCCAGTACTTC,CASSPGTKKETQYF
-,TRBV11-2,-,TRBJ2-7,TGTGCCAGCAGCTTAGACGGCCATTCCTACGAGCAGTACTTC,CASSLDGHSYEQYF
-,TRBV6-5,-,TRBJ2-5,TGTGCCAGCACCAAGGACACGGTCGGGACCCAGTACTTC,CASTKDTVGTQYF
-,TRBV5-5,-,TRBJ1-5,TGTGCCAGCAGCTCCTTGGGGGGAGGGCCAAATCAGCCCCAGCATTTT,CASSSLGGGPNQPQHF
-,TRBV21-1,-,TRBJ2-7,TGTGCCAGCAGCGGGGTATTGGGGGTGTTGTACGAGCAGTACTTC,CASSGVLGVLYEQYF